Sequencing of this TCR beta chain was carried out in a study of T cell repertoires in cytomegalovirus infection. The CDR3 has 13 amino acids. The V gene end was trimmed by 5 bases and the J gene end by 6 bases; junction bases not matched to a gene: 4. The study's findings and limits: Public TCR beta family frequency separated CMV-and-HLA carriers, including in an independent cohort.

A remark on this clonotype: Its antigen is not identified.

One entry per CDR3 protein results from TCRdb running MiXCR on the reads. The sample shows tens of thousands of distinct CDR3 sequences, over 50% of them seen only once. The specimen was CD8+ T cells from cultured PBMCs, collected from culture after CMV antigen stimulation. The rearrangement links TRBV12-3 or TRBV12-4 to TRBJ1-1; 9 bases match TRBD1. The TCR comes from a human donor in good health (CMV status not recorded). Some clones in this sample may be carry-over from other donors' samples. Here the CDR3 reads CASSHRGPAEAFF. The CDR3 bases are TGTGCCAGCAGTCACAGGGGGCCGGCTGAAGCTTTCTTT.